The 23 T cell receptor beta chains given below trace back to one sample, sequenced in a study of beta chain features in type 1 diabetes. No cognate antigen is known for these TCRs. Expressed TCRB transcripts got sequenced, as all isolated RNA was reverse transcribed. The data were produced by immunoSEQ multiplex PCR, yet TCRdb's version contains in-frame clones alone and is incomplete. The sample contains about 660,000 clones, about 14% of which appear only once. Whole-study findings and limits: Type 1 diabetes patients had TCRB CDR3s that were shorter (moderately but significantly so) in all four CD4+ subsets.

The specimen was naive CD4+ T cells from blood. These receptors all stem from a man aged 18 to 35 with type 1 diabetes.

This clone was counted a few times. The CDR3 DNA is TGTGCCAGCAGTTCCACTAGCGGCCAAGAGACCCAGTACTTC. It is translated as CASSSTSGQETQYF. The chain employs TRBV6-5 and TRBJ2-5; 8 bases align to TRBD2. With 4 bases clipped from V and 1 base from J, the junction kept 2 bases outside the gene matches. The CDR3 length is 14 residues. The germline V gene has CDR1 MNHEY and CDR2 SVGAGI.

This clone was seen only a few times. This chain joins TRBV10-3 and TRBJ2-3; D is possibly TRBD1 or TRBD2 (5 bases each). Trimming stripped 11 bases from V and 0 bases from J, with 12 bases between. This CDR3 region has 13 residues. Germline V gene sequence: CDR1 ENHRY, CDR2 SYGVKD. The CDR3 sequence is CAASGTSTDTQYF. The CDR3 nucleotides read TGTGCCGCCTCCGGGACCAGCACAGATACGCAGTATTTT.

This clone was counted a few times. This rearrangement joins TRBV28 to TRBJ2-1; unclear D gene. Trimming cost V 3 bases and J 7 bases, with 10 bases left between them. This CDR3 is 13 amino acids long. CDR1 MDHEN and CDR2 SYDVKM come from the germline V gene. The CDR3: CASSLGYTNEQFF. In DNA, the CDR3 is TGTGCCAGCAGTTTGGGGTATACGAATGAGCAGTTCTTC.

This clone showed up just a few times. V gene TRBV6-1 combines with J gene TRBJ2-5; D is ambiguous. The CDR3 has 8 residues. Germline V gene sequence: CDR1 MNHNS, CDR2 SASEGT. Trimming removed 10 bases at V and 8 bases at J, with 5 bases between. CDR3 in amino acids: CANVTQYF. DNA for the CDR3: TGTGCCAACGTTACCCAGTACTTC.

This chain uses TRBV29-1 with TRBJ2-5; the match to TRBD2 covers 9 bases. The CDR3 contains 14 residues. V shed 1 base, J shed 6 bases, and the junction held 6 bases outside the gene matches. Germline V gene sequence: CDR1 SQVTM, CDR2 ANQGSEA. The chain's CDR3 is CSVEGLAGRKTQYF. The CDR3 nucleotides are TGCAGCGTTGAAGGGCTAGCGGGGAGAAAGACCCAGTACTTC.

This clone was counted a few times. The genes are TRBV5-1 and TRBJ2-1; D might be TRBD2 (6 bases). Germline CDR1 SGHRS, CDR2 YFSETQ. Deletions cut 4 bases from V and 5 bases from J, with 28 bases between. The CDR3 loop spans 19 amino acids. In nucleotides, the CDR3 is TGCGCCAGCAGCCGCGGACCTCTCGGCGGGATTATAGGCAACAATGAGCAGTTCTTC. Translating gives CASSRGPLGGIIGNNEQFF.

This clone was seen only a few times. The V and J genes are TRBV28 and TRBJ1-5; D is uncertain. Germline V gives CDR1 MDHEN, CDR2 SYDVKM. Trimming shortened V by 3 bases and J by 2 bases, and 5 bases separated the two germline ends. The CDR3 is 13 amino acids. The CDR3 loop reads CASSLVGNQPQHF. CDR3 nucleotides: TGTGCCAGCAGTTTGGTTGGCAATCAGCCCCAGCATTTT. The whole variable domain, filled in from reference TRBV28 and TRBJ1-5, reads DVKVTQSSRYLVKRTGEKVFLECVQDMDHENMFWYRQDPGLGLRLIYFSYDVKMKEKGDIPEGYSVSREKKERFSLILESASTNQTSMYLCASSLVGNQPQHFGDGTRLSIL.

The chain employs TRBV6-5 and TRBJ1-1; D ambiguous. This CDR3 has 14 residues. V lost 6 bases, J lost 0 bases, and 11 bases lay in between. Germline loops: CDR1 MNHEY, CDR2 SVGAGI. The CDR3: CASSPGGVNTEAFF. As DNA, the CDR3 is TGTGCCAGCAGCCCCGGCGGGGTGAACACTGAAGCTTTCTTT.

This clone was found a few times. V usage is TRBV30 and J usage is TRBJ1-1, with TRBD1 as a possible D gene (5 bases). The V gene's germline CDR1 is GTSNPN and CDR2 SVGIG (reference sequence). This CDR3 is built from 10 residues. CDR3 nucleotides: TGTGGGGGCTTTAGAGCTGAAGCTTTCTTT. It specifies CGGFRAEAFF.

The sample holds a few counts of this clone. This CDR3 is CASSLDSSGGNGYTF. The DNA for the CDR3 is TGTGCCAGCAGCTTAGACTCTTCTGGAGGGAATGGCTACACCTTC. This chain connects TRBV11-2 to TRBJ1-2; D not certain. With 0 bases removed from V and 6 bases from J, the gap between germline ends came to 14 bases. This CDR3 comprises 15 residues. Germline V CDR1 and CDR2: SGHAT, FQNNGV. Using reference TRBV11-2 and TRBJ1-2 for the parts outside the CDR3, the full variable domain is EAGVAQSPRYKIIEKRQSVAFWCNPISGHATLYWYQQILGQGPKLLIQFQNNGVVDDSQLPKDRFSAERLKGVDSTLKIQPAKLEDSAVYLCASSLDSSGGNGYTFGSGTRLTVV.

The gene calls are TRBV7-9 and TRBJ2-5, with TRBD1 matching over 9 bases. The length of the CDR3 is 15 residues. The germline V gene encodes CDR1 SEHNR and CDR2 FQNEAQ (reference sequence). V lost 5 bases and J lost 1; bases outside the gene matches: 5. In nucleotides, the CDR3 is TGTGCCAGCAGCCCCGGGACAGGGATCCAAGAGACCCAGTACTTC. Its protein is CASSPGTGIQETQYF.

This clone turned up a few times. V and J are TRBV5-1 and TRBJ2-7; 7 bases are a match to TRBD1. This CDR3 is built from 16 residues. V shed 0 bases and J 0 bases; nucleotides not matched to a gene: 6. The germline V gene encodes CDR1 SGHRS and CDR2 YFSETQ. CDR3: CASSLEGTVSSYEQYF. CDR3 in DNA: TGCGCCAGCAGCTTGGAAGGGACAGTAAGCTCCTACGAGCAGTACTTC.

In its sample, this clone was seen a few times. V gene TRBV5-4 combines with J gene TRBJ2-1, with D possibly matching TRBD1 (6 bases). The germline V gene encodes CDR1 SGHNT and CDR2 YYREEE (reference sequence). This CDR3 has 15 amino acids. Trimming cost V 4 bases and J 5 bases, with 16 bases left between them. DNA of the CDR3: TGTGCCAGCAGCCTAGACAGGCCCACCAACAATGAGCAGTTCTTC. This sequence encodes CASSLDRPTNNEQFF.

V is TRBV4-3 and J is TRBJ2-3; D is unclear. Germline lookup yields CDR1 LGHNA and CDR2 YSLEER. Trimming cost V 0 bases and J 2 bases, with 6 bases left between them. The CDR3 is 14 amino acids. CDR3 DNA: TGCGCCAGCAGCCAAGATTCGACCACAGATACGCAGTATTTT. This gives the protein CASSQDSTTDTQYF.

J is TRBJ1-3 and V is TRBV30, with a tentative D call TRBD1 (5 bases). Germline assignment: CDR1 GTSNPN and CDR2 SVGIG (reference sequence). CDR3 length: 13 residues. V was cut by 3 bases and J by 3 bases, with 9 bases left in between. This chain's CDR3 is CAWSGGIGNTIYF. As DNA, the CDR3 is TGTGCCTGGAGCGGGGGGATTGGAAACACCATATATTTT.

V and J are TRBV30 and TRBJ1-1; 7 positions match TRBD1. The trim removed 1 base at V and 6 bases at J, leaving 11 bases unmatched. The CDR3 consists of 15 residues. Germline-derived CDR1 and CDR2 are GTSNPN and SVGIG (reference sequence). CDR3 nucleotide sequence: TGTGCCTGGAGTGAAGGGGGCGCTGGCGGCGCTGAAGCTTTCTTT. Its protein is CAWSEGGAGGAEAFF.

This rearrangement joins TRBV30 to TRBJ2-1; a possible D gene is TRBD2 (6 bases). This CDR3 contains 11 residues. V gave up 3 bases and J gave up 10 bases, with 10 bases separating them. Germline values: CDR1 GTSNPN, CDR2 SVGIG (reference sequence). CDR3 coding DNA: TGTGCCTGGAGCGGGAGTCAGGAGCAGTTCTTC. Encoded protein: CAWSGSQEQFF. Looking up the rest from reference TRBV30 and TRBJ2-1 gives the full variable domain: SQTIHQWPATLVQPVGSPLSLECTVEGTSNPNLYWYRQAAGRGLQLLFYSVGIGQISSEVPQNLSASRPQDRQFILSSKKLLLSDSGFYLCAWSGSQEQFFGPGTRLTVL.

In its sample, this clone was seen a few times. The rearrangement uses TRBV7-9 and TRBJ1-5, with 7 bases matching TRBD1. The CDR3 covers 15 residues. Trimming took 5 bases from V and 5 from J; bases not matched to a gene: 9. CDR1 and CDR2 (germline): SEHNR, FQNEAQ (reference sequence). CDR3 in amino acids: CASSQSRQGHQPQHF. Here the CDR3 DNA reads TGTGCCAGCAGCCAAAGCCGACAGGGCCATCAGCCCCAGCATTTT.

This clone appeared many times. This same CDR3 is encoded by further DNA sequences in the sample. The chain joins TRBV7-9 to TRBJ2-2; D not certain. Germline assignment: CDR1 SEHNR and CDR2 FQNEAQ (reference sequence). V gave up 1 base and J gave up 5 bases, with 2 bases separating them. This CDR3 region has 12 residues. CDR3 amino acids: CASSLETGELFF. CDR3 DNA sequence: TGTGCCAGCAGCTTAGAGACCGGGGAGCTGTTTTTT.

The CDR3 sequence is CASSEITPDTQYF. As DNA, the CDR3 is TGTGCCAGCAGTGAGATAACCCCAGATACGCAGTATTTT. This sequence joins TRBV2 and TRBJ2-3; unclear D gene. CDR1 and CDR2 from the germline V gene are SNHLY and FYNNEI. V lost 3 bases to trimming and J lost 4 bases, with 8 bases between them. The CDR3 has 13 residues.

This clone has only a few counts. V usage is TRBV9 and J usage is TRBJ2-2; D is unclear. The CDR3 has 13 residues. Germline lookup yields CDR1 SGDLS and CDR2 YYNGEE. Trimming shortened V by 4 bases and J by 6 bases, and 10 bases separated the two germline ends. CDR3 residues: CASSLSGPGELFF. The CDR3 nucleotides are TGTGCCAGCAGCCTCTCAGGACCCGGGGAGCTGTTTTTT. Full variable domain (remainder filled in from reference TRBV9 and TRBJ2-2): DSGVTQTPKHLITATGQRVTLRCSPRSGDLSVYWYQQSLDQGLQFLIQYYNGEERAKGNILERFSAQQFPDLHSELNLSSLELGDSALYFCASSLSGPGELFFGEGSRLTVL.

This clone came up a few times. Additional DNA sequences in this sample encode the identical CDR3. V is TRBV2 and J is TRBJ1-1; possible D gene TRBD1, 5 bases. Germline CDR1 is SNHLY and CDR2 is FYNNEI. V lost 5 bases and J 2 bases, leaving 9 bases between the germline ends. This CDR3 is built from 13 residues. The CDR3 DNA is TGTGCCAGCAGTTCGACAGTAAACACTGAAGCTTTCTTT. Its translation is CASSSTVNTEAFF.

The chain couples TRBV6-6 to TRBJ2-5, with D perhaps TRBD2 (7 bases). The CDR3 sequence is 16 residues long. Per the germline V gene, CDR1 is MNHNY and CDR2 is SVGAGI (reference sequence). V was clipped by 6 bases and J by 3 bases, with 20 bases between them. The CDR3 is CASSPGRGMFEETQYF. The CDR3 DNA reads TGTGCCAGCAGCCCAGGGAGGGGGATGTTCGAAGAGACCCAGTACTTC.